What follows are 21 T cell receptor beta chains derived from one specimen sequenced in a study of blood T cell repertoires in COVID-19. Using immunoSEQ multiplex PCR, the repertoire was profiled, and TCRdb retains in-frame clones only, with some absent. The sample yields some 130,000 clones, over 60% seen once. Sequencing was performed on peripheral blood. The receptors here all came from a woman between 65 and 79 years old with acute or convalescent COVID-19.

The chain employs TRBV4-3 and TRBJ2-1; a possible D gene is TRBD2 (5 bases). In germline, CDR1 is LGHNA, CDR2 YSLEER. V lost 0 bases to trimming and J lost 6 bases, with 9 bases between them. The length of the CDR3 is 14 residues. CDR3 loop: CASSQDRLANEQFF. The DNA of the CDR3 is TGCGCCAGCAGCCAAGATCGCCTAGCCAATGAGCAGTTCTTC.

V gene TRBV29-1 combines with J gene TRBJ2-3; possibly TRBD2 for D (5 bases). Germline values: CDR1 SQVTM, CDR2 ANQGSEA. Trimming removed 3 bases at V and 1 base at J, with 11 bases between. This CDR3 has 14 amino acids. The CDR3 protein is CSVDGIRGTDTQYF. CDR3 nucleotide sequence: TGCAGCGTTGACGGGATACGGGGCACAGATACGCAGTATTTT.

This chain uses TRBV5-6 with TRBJ2-7, with a possible D match to TRBD1 (7 bases). Looked up from germline, CDR1 is SGHDT and CDR2 is YYEEEE. V lost 4 bases, J lost 6 bases, and 14 bases lay in between. The CDR3 is 13 residues long. The CDR3 sequence: CASSRTGSGEQYF. For the CDR3, the DNA is TGTGCCAGCAGCCGGACAGGTAGCGGCGAGCAGTACTTC.

This clone was seen just once. The chain joins TRBV24-1 to TRBJ2-1; 8 bases map to TRBD2. The CDR3 runs to 16 residues. CDR1 and CDR2 from the germline V gene are KGHDR and SFDVKD. V trimming: 4 bases; J trimming: 2 bases; junction bases outside the gene matches: 6. CDR3 in DNA: TGTGCCACCAGTGAACAAACTAGCGGAACCTACAATGAGCAGTTCTTC. It encodes CATSEQTSGTYNEQFF.

Only a few counts were recorded for this clone. The genes are TRBV19 and TRBJ2-1, with TRBD2 matching 11 bases. This CDR3 has 15 residues. The V segment lost 6 bases and the J segment 8 bases; nucleotides outside the gene matches: 9. CDR1 is LNHDA and CDR2 is SQIVND in the germline V gene (reference sequence). CDR3 loop: CASSPTSGSVDEQFF. CDR3 bases: TGTGCCAGTAGCCCTACTAGCGGGAGCGTCGATGAGCAGTTCTTC.

The chain joins TRBV7-8 to TRBJ1-1; D perhaps matches TRBD1 (5 bases). V was pared by 3 bases and J by 0 bases, with 11 bases between. Germline loops: CDR1 SGHVS, CDR2 FQNEAQ. The CDR3 extends over 15 amino acids. The CDR3 loop reads CASSLSREVNTEAFF. The DNA for the CDR3 is TGTGCCAGCAGCTTGAGCAGGGAGGTGAACACTGAAGCTTTCTTT. The complete variable domain, with remaining parts taken from reference TRBV7-8 and TRBJ1-1, reads GAGVSQSPRYKVAKRGQDVALRCDPISGHVSLFWYQQALGQGPEFLTYFQNEAQLDKSGLPSDRFFAERPEGSVSTLKIQRTQQEDSAVYLCASSLSREVNTEAFFGQGTRLTVV.

This rearrangement joins TRBV9 to TRBJ2-3, with 9 bases lining up with TRBD2. Germline trimming cut 0 bases from V and 0 bases from J; bases unmatched to any gene: 2. In germline, CDR1 is SGDLS, CDR2 YYNGEE. The CDR3 length is 16 residues. CDR3 sequence reads: CASSVGTSASTDTQYF. The CDR3, as DNA: TGTGCCAGCAGCGTAGGGACTAGCGCTAGCACAGATACGCAGTATTTT. The variable domain in full, with the rest retrieved from reference TRBV9 and TRBJ2-3, is DSGVTQTPKHLITATGQRVTLRCSPRSGDLSVYWYQQSLDQGLQFLIQYYNGEERAKGNILERFSAQQFPDLHSELNLSSLELGDSALYFCASSVGTSASTDTQYFGPGTRLTVL.

The chain's CDR3 is CAISESPQGANSPLHF. The CDR3 bases are TGTGCCATCAGTGAGTCACCCCAGGGGGCTAATTCACCCCTCCACTTT. The chain combines TRBV10-3 with TRBJ1-6; TRBD1 agrees at 8 bases. Looked up from germline, CDR1 is ENHRY and CDR2 is SYGVKD. V trimming: 0 bases; J trimming: 6 bases; junction bases outside the gene matches: 4. The CDR3 contains 16 residues.

This clone came up once. The chain couples TRBV2 to TRBJ1-2; D may be TRBD1 (5 bases). This CDR3 region has 13 residues. Germline assignment: CDR1 SNHLY and CDR2 FYNNEI. With 3 bases removed from V and 4 bases from J, the gap between germline ends came to 9 bases. CDR3 sequence: CASSDTGLYGYTF. The CDR3 DNA sequence: TGTGCCAGCAGTGATACAGGCCTCTATGGCTACACCTTC. The full variable domain, in which reference TRBV2 and TRBJ1-2 provide the parts outside the CDR3, is EPEVTQTPSHQVTQMGQEVILRCVPISNHLYFYWYRQILGQKVEFLVSFYNNEISEKSEIFDDQFSVERPDGSNFTLKIRSTKLEDSAMYFCASSDTGLYGYTFGSGTRLTVV.

The chain has TRBV20-1 and TRBJ2-3; TRBD2 is a possible D gene (5 bases). Germline CDR1 reads DFQATT; CDR2 reads SNEGSKA (reference sequence). This CDR3 contains 12 residues. Between the trimmed V and J ends, which lost 3 bases and 5 bases, there was a span of 9 bases. CDR3 region: CSASPGVDTQYF. The CDR3 DNA is TGCAGTGCTAGTCCCGGGGTAGATACGCAGTATTTT.

There are a few counts of this clone. The rearrangement links TRBV29-1 to TRBJ2-3; D remains unclear. Germline values: CDR1 SQVTM, CDR2 ANQGSEA. V was trimmed by 3 bases and J by 6 bases, leaving 7 bases between them. CDR3 length: 11 residues. This chain's CDR3 is CSVDYADTQYF. CDR3 sequence (DNA): TGCAGCGTTGATTATGCGGATACGCAGTATTTT.

This clone appeared a single time. The chain combines TRBV9 with TRBJ2-1, with 9 bases lining up with TRBD2. The CDR3 totals 16 residues. V lost 0 bases and J lost 9; bases outside the gene matches: 10. Germline values: CDR1 SGDLS, CDR2 YYNGEE. As DNA, the CDR3 is TGTGCCAGCAGCGTAGGGCTAGCGGGAAGCTTGAGTGAGCAGTTCTTC. Protein sequence: CASSVGLAGSLSEQFF.

The chain has TRBV19 and TRBJ2-1; 14 positions match TRBD2. Germline assignment: CDR1 LNHDA and CDR2 SQIVND (reference sequence). The CDR3 is made up of 17 amino acids. J was trimmed by 10 bases and V by 0 bases; bases with no gene match: 8. CDR3 DNA: TGTGCCAGTAGTATAGATCTCGGGACTAGCGGGAGTGAGGAGCAGTTCTTC. Translating gives CASSIDLGTSGSEEQFF.

The rearrangement joins TRBV11-3 to TRBJ2-5; 10 nucleotides align to TRBD1. Germline CDR1 is SGHNT and CDR2 is YENEEA. The junction had 7 bases not matched to a gene; V was cut back by 4 bases and J by 5 bases. The CDR3 is 15 residues long. The CDR3 DNA reads as TGTGCCAGCAGCTCACCGACAGGGGGCGCGGAGACCCAGTACTTC. Its translation is CASSSPTGGAETQYF.

CDR3 region: CSAGGAGEKLFF. Here the CDR3 DNA reads TGCAGCGCGGGGGGCGCGGGTGAAAAACTGTTTTTT. The J gene is TRBJ1-4, the V gene TRBV29-1; TRBD1 is a possible D gene (6 bases). Per the germline V gene, CDR1 is SQVTM and CDR2 is ANQGSEA. V was cut by 7 bases and J by 7 bases, with 13 bases left in between. This CDR3 is 12 amino acids long. Full variable domain (remainder filled in from reference TRBV29-1 and TRBJ1-4): SAVISQKPSRDICQRGTSLTIQCQVDSQVTMMFWYRQQPGQSLTLIATANQGSEATYESGFVIDKFPISRPNLTFSTLTVSNMSPEDSSIYLCSAGGAGEKLFFGSGTQLSVL.

Only a few counts were recorded for this clone. V gene TRBV4-3 combines with J gene TRBJ1-6; TRBD1 matches at 9 bases. The CDR3 covers 17 residues. The germline V gene encodes CDR1 LGHNA and CDR2 YSLEER. The trim removed 0 bases at V and 7 bases at J, leaving 7 bases unmatched. In DNA form, the CDR3 reads TGCGCCAGCAGCCAAGATACCCGGACAGGGGACAATTCACCCCTCCACTTT. Translation: CASSQDTRTGDNSPLHF.

This clone has a single count. The chain carries TRBV19 and TRBJ2-6; the D is unclear. The CDR3 runs to 16 residues. Germline-derived CDR1 and CDR2 are LNHDA and SQIVND (reference sequence). Trimming pared 1 base from V and 1 base from J, leaving 8 bases between. In DNA form, the CDR3 reads TGTGCCAGTAGTATAGGCAGTGCTTCTGGGGCCAACGTCCTGACTTTC. Protein sequence: CASSIGSASGANVLTF.

This chain links TRBV19 with TRBJ1-2, with 9 bases matching TRBD1. This CDR3 contains 14 residues. Per germline, CDR1 LNHDA and CDR2 SQIVND (reference sequence). J gave up 4 bases and V 6 bases, and 6 bases lay outside the gene matches. DNA of the CDR3: TGTGCCAGTAGCATACAGGGGGCCAGCTATGGCTACACCTTC. Its protein is CASSIQGASYGYTF.

This chain links TRBV10-1 with TRBJ2-3, with D uncertain. The V and J ends lost 3 bases and 4 bases respectively, with 11 bases between them. This CDR3 comprises 14 residues. Germline V gives CDR1 WNHNN, CDR2 SYGVQD (reference sequence). The CDR3 region has the DNA TGCGCCAGCAGTGAATCACTAATCCCAGATACGCAGTATTTT. As protein: CASSESLIPDTQYF.

This clone was recorded a few times. Its ends do not fully match the called genes, so a read error is possible. This chain uses TRBV7-8 with TRBJ2-2; 11 nucleotides line up with TRBD2. The V gene's germline CDR1 is SGHVS and CDR2 FQNEAQ. The CDR3 is made up of 15 amino acids. The CDR3 is CASSIAGGFTGELFF. In DNA form, the CDR3 reads TGTGCCAGCAGCATAGCGGGGGGGTTTACCGGGGAGCTGTTTTTT. Full variable domain (remainder filled in from reference TRBV7-8 and TRBJ2-2): GAGVSQSPRYKVAKRGQDVALRCDPISGHVSLFWYQQALGQGPEFLTYFQNEAQLDKSGLPSDRFFAERPEGSVSTLKIQRTQQEDSAVYLCASSIAGGFTGELFFGEGSRLTVL.

V gene TRBV6-5 combines with J gene TRBJ1-4; 10 bases agree with TRBD1. CDR1 is MNHEY and CDR2 is SVGAGI in the germline V gene. Trimming at V came to 3 bases and at J to 8 bases, leaving 6 bases not matched to a gene. The CDR3 loop spans 15 amino acids. CDR3 in DNA: TGTGCCAGCAGTTATGAGTTGGGACAGGGGGAAAAACTGTTTTTT. This gives the protein CASSYELGQGEKLFF.